This T cell receptor (beta chain) was observed in a study of Ad26.COV2.S vaccination and SARS-CoV-2 variants. Study-wide results and limits: Total responses of T cells may have been underestimated by the analyses of TCR breadth and depth.

Treatment here: over 15 received Ad26.COV2.S at low or high dose, single or two shots; roughly five received placebo; per-sample allocation not given. Samples were taken on day 63 after the first vaccine or placebo injection. This clone was seen a few times. Its antigen is currently unknown. Using immunoSEQ multiplex PCR, the repertoire was profiled, and TCRdb retains in-frame clones only, with some absent. Here the sample spans under 600,000 clones, roughly nine tenths being singletons. CDR1 MDHEN and CDR2 SYDVKM come from the germline V gene. The CDR3 length is 13 residues. V was shortened by 7 bases and J by 4 bases, with 13 bases between the two germline ends.

The sequenced sample was peripheral blood, obtained in a trial of Ad26.COV2.S vaccine versus placebo. The receptor was derived from a person aged 18 to 65 who received the Ad26.COV2.S COVID-19 vaccine or a placebo. The J gene is TRBJ1-2, the V gene TRBV28, with D possibly matching TRBD1 (5 bases). CDR3 in amino acids: CASISGRAYGYTF. DNA for the CDR3: TGTGCCAGCATTTCGGGCAGGGCCTATGGCTACACCTTC.